The 14 T cell receptor beta chains below come from one sample, sequenced in a study of PD-L1 blockade in urothelial cancer (dated by TCRdb to 2016 to 2017). The protocol used for the library was the immunoSEQ multiplex PCR assay. TCRdb obtained this table from immuneACCESS and retained in-frame rearrangements with V and J assigned. These tables miss some clones; where compared with another copy, unresolved V genes account for less than half of the shortfall, and the remainder is unexplained. The sample includes some 48,000 clones, with roughly 80% observed a single time. Approximately 8.2% of the sample is taken by the ten largest. According to the study, the label for this sample's time point signals: peripheral blood 6 weeks after treatment start. The sequencing used PBMCs, collected around atezolizumab (anti-PD-L1) treatment. These receptors were collected from a man in his 70s with urothelial cancer.

This chain uses TRBV11-3 with TRBJ2-3; TRBD2 is a possible D gene (5 bases). Germline V lookup: CDR1 SGHNT, CDR2 YENEEA. Deletions cut 1 base from V and 6 bases from J, with 11 bases between. CDR3 size: 14 residues. CDR3 sequence reads: CASSLVASSDTQYF. The CDR3 nucleotides read TGTGCCAGCAGCTTAGTAGCTAGCTCGGATACGCAGTATTTT.

V gene TRBV18 combines with J gene TRBJ1-2; a weak D match, TRBD1 (6 bases). V was clipped by 6 bases and J by 5 bases, with 19 bases between them. This CDR3 contains 15 residues. Germline CDR1 KGHSH, CDR2 LQKENI. CDR3 region: CASSEAKEGVYGYTF. As DNA, the CDR3 is TGTGCCAGCTCCGAGGCAAAAGAGGGGGTATATGGCTACACCTTC.

The V and J genes are TRBV7-2 and TRBJ2-7, with 9 bases fitting TRBD2. The CDR3 contains 15 residues. Germline CDR1 SGHTA, CDR2 FQGNSA. Trimming cost V 1 base and J 3 bases; bases outside gene matches: 4. The CDR3 region has the DNA TGTGCCAGCAGCTTAGGTCTAGCGGGGTTCTACGAGCAGTACTTC. This codes for CASSLGLAGFYEQYF. The whole variable domain, remainder taken from reference TRBV7-2 and TRBJ2-7, is GAGVSQSPSNKVTEKGKDVELRCDPISGHTALYWYRQSLGQGLEFLIYFQGNSAPDKSGLPSDRFSAERTGGSVSTLTIQRTQQEDSAVYLCASSLGLAGFYEQYFGPGTRLTVT.

The chain combines TRBV6-4 with TRBJ2-1; TRBD2 matches at 13 bases. The V segment lost 6 bases and the J segment 10 bases; nucleotides outside the gene matches: 9. The CDR3 loop spans 15 amino acids. In germline, CDR1 is MRHNA, CDR2 SNTAGT. This chain's CDR3 is CASSHIGTSGNEQFF. CDR3 nucleotides: TGTGCCAGCAGCCACATCGGGACTAGCGGGAACGAGCAGTTCTTC.

The V gene is TRBV28, the J gene TRBJ2-6; D is perhaps TRBD1 (6 bases). This CDR3 contains 16 residues. Germline CDR1 reads MDHEN; CDR2 reads SYDVKM. V was clipped by 5 bases and J by 0 bases, with 11 bases between them. The CDR3 here is CASSGTPNSGANVLTF. CDR3 DNA: TGTGCCAGCAGTGGGACACCTAACTCTGGGGCCAACGTCCTGACTTTC. Supplemented by reference TRBV28 and TRBJ2-6, the full variable domain reads DVKVTQSSRYLVKRTGEKVFLECVQDMDHENMFWYRQDPGLGLRLIYFSYDVKMKEKGDIPEGYSVSREKKERFSLILESASTNQTSMYLCASSGTPNSGANVLTFGAGSRLTVL.

V is TRBV19 and J is TRBJ2-1, with D uncertain. The CDR3 covers 15 residues. Germline CDR1 reads LNHDA; CDR2 reads SQIVND (reference sequence). Trimming shortened V by 1 base and J by 3 bases, and 10 bases separated the two germline ends. This CDR3 is CASSIGNYIYNEQFF. In nucleotides, the CDR3 is TGTGCCAGTAGTATAGGCAACTATATCTACAATGAGCAGTTCTTC.

The table lists this clone with a count of one. In DNA form, the CDR3 reads TGTGCCAGCAACCCGGACAGGGGCGGCTACACCTTC. It encodes CASNPDRGGYTF. V gene TRBV28 combines with J gene TRBJ1-2, with 9 bases aligning to TRBD1. This CDR3 spans 12 amino acids. The V segment lost 7 bases and the J segment 8 bases; nucleotides outside the gene matches: 5. Per the germline V gene, CDR1 is MDHEN and CDR2 is SYDVKM.

The V call is TRBV10-2, the J call TRBJ1-6; TRBD1 matches at 7 bases. This CDR3 spans 17 amino acids. Germline V gene lookup returns CDR1 WSHSY and CDR2 SAAADI. V lost 8 bases, J lost 9 bases, and 19 bases stayed unmatched. The CDR3 sequence is CASGEEAGGFGGSPLHF. The CDR3 DNA is TGCGCCAGCGGGGAAGAGGCAGGGGGTTTTGGAGGTTCACCCCTCCACTTT.

This clone was seen once. The chain is built from TRBV6-5 and TRBJ2-3; weak D call: TRBD1 (5 bases). The V and J ends lost 5 bases and 4 bases respectively, with 13 bases between them. The CDR3 length is 14 residues. Germline CDR1 reads MNHEY; CDR2 reads SVGAGI. The CDR3 spells CASSLGRGPDTQYF. CDR3 coding DNA: TGTGCCAGCAGTCTCGGTAGGGGTCCAGATACGCAGTATTTT.

The rearrangement links TRBV18 to TRBJ1-4; D remains unclear. V shed 3 bases and J shed 4 bases, with 9 bases lying between them. Germline loops: CDR1 KGHSH, CDR2 LQKENI. This CDR3 comprises 14 residues. CDR3 amino acids: CASSPIQVNEKLFF. Written as DNA, the CDR3 is TGTGCCAGCTCACCGATTCAGGTTAATGAAAAACTGTTTTTT.

V usage is TRBV7-2 and J usage is TRBJ2-7; a possible D gene is TRBD1 (6 bases). The CDR3 is 15 amino acids. The germline V and J ends were trimmed by 1 base and 1 base, with 11 bases remaining between them. CDR1 and CDR2 (germline): SGHTA, FQGNSA. CDR3 region: CASSLGAGVSYEQYF. For the CDR3, the DNA is TGTGCCAGCAGCTTAGGGGCAGGGGTTTCCTACGAGCAGTACTTC.

This clone was seen only a few times. This chain connects TRBV4-1 to TRBJ2-5, with TRBD2 matching over 9 bases. Trimming at V came to 4 bases and at J to 5 bases, leaving 5 bases not matched to a gene. This CDR3 spans 14 amino acids. The germline V gene has CDR1 MGHRA and CDR2 YSYEKL. The CDR3 nucleotides read TGCGCCAGCAGCCCGGGACTAGCCAGGGAGACCCAGTACTTC. It yields the protein CASSPGLARETQYF.

This sequence joins TRBV7-2 and TRBJ2-1; TRBD2 agrees at 9 bases. V dropped 1 base and J dropped 7; count of bases not matched to a gene: 8. There are 16 residues in the CDR3. The germline V gene has CDR1 SGHTA and CDR2 FQGNSA. CDR3 nucleotide sequence: TGTGCCAGCAGCTTAGAGTCAGCGGGAGGTTTAAATGAGCAGTTCTTC. The encoded protein is CASSLESAGGLNEQFF.

Regarding this clone: One end of the junction fails to match germline, which may point to a read error. The rearrangement uses TRBV7-9 and TRBJ2-5; TRBD1 agrees at 8 bases. Germline values: CDR1 SEHNR, CDR2 FQNEAQ (reference sequence). CDR3 length: 13 residues. CDR3 nucleotide sequence: TGTGCCAGCAGTTTCGAAAACAGGGGGGATTTGGACTTC. Protein sequence: CASSFENRGDLDF. The entire variable domain, with the rest obtained from reference TRBV7-9 and TRBJ2-5, is as follows: DTGVSQNPRHKITKRGQNVTFRCDPISEHNRLYWYRQTLGQGPEFLTYFQNEAQLEKSRLLSDRFSAERPKGSFSTLEIQRTEQGDSAMYLCASSFENRGDLDFGPGTRLLVL.